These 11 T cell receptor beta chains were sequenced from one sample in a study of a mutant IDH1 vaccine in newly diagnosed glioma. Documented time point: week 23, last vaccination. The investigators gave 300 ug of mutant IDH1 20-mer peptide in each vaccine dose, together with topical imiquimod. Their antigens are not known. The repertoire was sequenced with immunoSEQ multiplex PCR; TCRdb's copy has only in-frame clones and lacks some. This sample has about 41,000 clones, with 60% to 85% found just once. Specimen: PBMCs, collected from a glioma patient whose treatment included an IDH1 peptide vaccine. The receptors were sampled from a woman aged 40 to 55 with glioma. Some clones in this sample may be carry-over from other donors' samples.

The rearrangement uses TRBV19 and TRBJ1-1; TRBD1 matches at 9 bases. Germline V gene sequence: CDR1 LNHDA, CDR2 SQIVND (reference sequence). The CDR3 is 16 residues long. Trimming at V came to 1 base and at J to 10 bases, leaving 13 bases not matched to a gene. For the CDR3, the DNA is TGTGCCAGTAGTATAGGAAGCCCCCGACAGGGGGTAAGAGCTTTCTTT. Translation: CASSIGSPRQGVRAFF.

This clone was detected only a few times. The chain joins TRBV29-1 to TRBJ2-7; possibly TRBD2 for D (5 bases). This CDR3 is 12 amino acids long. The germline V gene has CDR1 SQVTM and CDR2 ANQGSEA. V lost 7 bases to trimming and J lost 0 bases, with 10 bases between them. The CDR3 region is CSGGLSSYEQYF. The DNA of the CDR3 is TGCAGCGGAGGACTGAGCTCCTACGAGCAGTACTTC.

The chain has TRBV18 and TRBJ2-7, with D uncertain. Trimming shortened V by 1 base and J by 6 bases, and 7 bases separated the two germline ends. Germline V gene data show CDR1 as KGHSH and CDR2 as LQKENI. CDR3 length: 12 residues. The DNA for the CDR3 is TGTGCCAGCTCACCACTTCCAGGCGAGCAGTACTTC. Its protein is CASSPLPGEQYF.

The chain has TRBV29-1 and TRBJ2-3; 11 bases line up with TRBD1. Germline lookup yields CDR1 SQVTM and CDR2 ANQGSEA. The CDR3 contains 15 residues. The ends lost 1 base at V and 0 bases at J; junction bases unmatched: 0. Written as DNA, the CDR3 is TGCAGCGTTGAAGGGACAGGGGGCAGCACAGATACGCAGTATTTT. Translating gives CSVEGTGGSTDTQYF.

For the CDR3, the DNA is TGTGCCAGCAGCTGGGGGACAGGGGGCTACGAGCAGTACTTC. Protein sequence: CASSWGTGGYEQYF. The chain couples TRBV7-3 to TRBJ2-7, with 11 bases fitting TRBD1. CDR3 length: 14 amino acids. V was pared by 4 bases and J by 3 bases, with 2 bases of the junction left unmatched. Per the germline V gene, CDR1 is SGHTA and CDR2 is FQGTGA.

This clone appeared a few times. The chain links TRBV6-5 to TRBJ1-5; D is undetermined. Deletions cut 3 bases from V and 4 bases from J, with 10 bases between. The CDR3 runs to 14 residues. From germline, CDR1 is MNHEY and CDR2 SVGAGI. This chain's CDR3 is CASSYSPLNQPQHF. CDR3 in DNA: TGTGCCAGCAGTTATTCACCCCTTAATCAGCCCCAGCATTTT.

CDR3: CASSPGRVTGELFF. The DNA for the CDR3 is TGTGCCAGCTCCCCTGGCAGGGTCACCGGGGAGCTGTTTTTT. The chain combines TRBV19 with TRBJ2-2, with D perhaps TRBD1 (5 bases). The CDR3 covers 14 residues. In germline, CDR1 is LNHDA, CDR2 SQIVND (reference sequence). V lost 9 bases and J lost 4, with 15 bases in between.

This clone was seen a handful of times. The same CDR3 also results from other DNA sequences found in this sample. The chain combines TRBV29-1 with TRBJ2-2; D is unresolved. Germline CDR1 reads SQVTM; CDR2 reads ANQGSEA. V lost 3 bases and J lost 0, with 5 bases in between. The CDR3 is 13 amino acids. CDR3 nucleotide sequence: TGCAGCGTTGACGGGCCGAACACCGGGGAGCTGTTTTTT. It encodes CSVDGPNTGELFF.

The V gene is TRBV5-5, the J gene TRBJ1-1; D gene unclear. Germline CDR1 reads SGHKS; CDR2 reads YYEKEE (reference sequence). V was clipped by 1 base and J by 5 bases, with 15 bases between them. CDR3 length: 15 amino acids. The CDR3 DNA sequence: TGTGCCAGCAGCTTGTACGGTGTCTCGCGGACTGAAGCTTTCTTT. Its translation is CASSLYGVSRTEAFF.

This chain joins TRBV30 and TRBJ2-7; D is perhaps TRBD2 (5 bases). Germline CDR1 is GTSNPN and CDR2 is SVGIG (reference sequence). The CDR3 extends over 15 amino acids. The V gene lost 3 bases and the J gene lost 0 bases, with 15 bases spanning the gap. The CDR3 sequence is CAWRAGSRSSYEQYF. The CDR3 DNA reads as TGTGCCTGGAGGGCGGGCAGCCGAAGCTCCTACGAGCAGTACTTC.

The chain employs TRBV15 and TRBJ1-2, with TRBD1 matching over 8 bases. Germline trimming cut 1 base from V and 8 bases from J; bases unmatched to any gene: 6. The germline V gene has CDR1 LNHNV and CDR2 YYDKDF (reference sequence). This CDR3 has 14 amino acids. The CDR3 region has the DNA TGTGCCACCAGCAGAGTGCAGGGGGCATCCGGCTACACCTTC. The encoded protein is CATSRVQGASGYTF.